This is a list of T cell receptor beta chains from one sample in a study of shared clonotypes between healthy human individuals. Only in-frame clones appear in the TCRdb table, and some are missing; sequencing was by immunoSEQ multiplex PCR. The table records approximately 640,000 clones, around 72% of them present only once. Specimen: memory CD4+ T cells sorted from blood. All receptors come from a woman in her 30s in good health. Each CDR3 is given with its conserved first and last residue. The D gene is left open where the match is weak. Clone size, where shown, is once, few, many, or a class for clones that have expanded.

DNA,CDR3,size,J,D,V
TGTGCCAGCAGCCCTCCGGACCGGCAGGATACGCAGTATTTT,CASSPPDRQDTQYF,.,TRBJ2-3,.,TRBV9
TGTGCCAGCTCACCAGGTATAGGGGGAGAGACCCAGTACTTC,CASSPGIGGETQYF,.,TRBJ2-5,.,TRBV18
TGCGCCAGCAGCCCGACGGAGGCCGGGTACTACGAGCAGTACTTC,CASSPTEAGYYEQYF,.,TRBJ2-7,.,TRBV5-1
TGTGCCAGCAGCTTAGATCATAGGACCACGAACACCGGGGAGCTGTTTTTT,CASSLDHRTTNTGELFF,.,TRBJ2-2,.,TRBV11-2
TGCAGTGCGGACGGGCAGCCCCAGCATTTT,CSADGQPQHF,.,TRBJ1-5,.,TRBV20-1
TGTGCCAGCAGCCAAGGAGGCGAGCAGTACTTC,CASSQGGEQYF,.,TRBJ2-7,.,TRBV11-2
TGTGCCAGCAGCCCACTAGCGGGAGGGTACAATGAGCAGTTCTTC,CASSPLAGGYNEQFF,.,TRBJ2-1,TRBD2,TRBV7-8
TGTGCCAGCAGCCAAGGCTGGGGGGTTTGGTACGAGCAGTACTTC,CASSQGWGVWYEQYF,.,TRBJ2-7,.,TRBV14
TGTGCCAGCAGCAATGAGGACAGGCCCCCCGAGCAGTTCTTC,CASSNEDRPPEQFF,.,TRBJ2-1,.,TRBV21-1
TGTGCCAGCAGCATACAGGGGCGCGAAAAACTGTTTTTT,CASSIQGREKLFF,.,TRBJ1-4,TRBD1,TRBV7-2
TGTGCCAGTAACCCGACAGGGAAGAACACTGAAGCTTTCTTT,CASNPTGKNTEAFF,.,TRBJ1-1,TRBD1,TRBV19
TGCGCCAGCAGTCCGGAGAAACAGGGGTACGAGCAGTACTTC,CASSPEKQGYEQYF,.,TRBJ2-7,TRBD1,TRBV5-1
TGTGCCAGCAGTTCCCTCACCAGCTTCTCCTACGAGCAGTACTTC,CASSSLTSFSYEQYF,.,TRBJ2-7,.,TRBV6-5
TGTGCCAGCAGCTTAGGTTGGCGAGAGACCCAGTACTTC,CASSLGWRETQYF,.,TRBJ2-5,.,TRBV11-2
TGTGCCAGCAGACTACAGGGCCTGCATGGCTACACCTTC,CASRLQGLHGYTF,.,TRBJ1-2,.,TRBV28
TGTGCCAGCAGTCAGGACAGGGATCAGCCCCAGCATTTT,CASSQDRDQPQHF,once,TRBJ1-5,TRBD1,TRBV6-1
TGTGCCTGGAGTGTAAATACAGGGGTCAATCAGCCCCAGCATTTT,CAWSVNTGVNQPQHF,.,TRBJ1-5,TRBD1,TRBV30
TGTGCCAGCAGCCTCGGGACCAGCGGACTACAAGAGACCCAGTACTTC,CASSLGTSGLQETQYF,.,TRBJ2-5,.,TRBV11-2
TGTGCCAGCAGCAAGCGCTTCCGGGATAGCAATCAGCCCCAGCATTTT,CASSKRFRDSNQPQHF,few,TRBJ1-5,.,TRBV7-2
TGCAGCGTTGACAGAAGCACAGATACGCAGTATTTT,CSVDRSTDTQYF,.,TRBJ2-3,.,TRBV29-1
TGTGCCAGCCTTGCCCCTTTTCAGCCCCAGCATTTT,CASLAPFQPQHF,.,TRBJ1-5,.,TRBV28
TGTGCCAGCGGTTACGAGCAGTACTTC,CASGYEQYF,.,TRBJ2-7,.,TRBV28
TGTGCCTGTCCTAAGGGGAGCAAAGAGACCCAGTACTTC,CACPKGSKETQYF,.,TRBJ2-5,.,TRBV30
TGTGCCAGCAGCTTATTGGGGTCCTATGGCTACACCTTC,CASSLLGSYGYTF,.,TRBJ1-2,.,TRBV7-9
TGTGCCAGCTCACCAACTGCGGACGGTGAGCAGTACTTC,CASSPTADGEQYF,.,TRBJ2-7,.,TRBV18
TGTGCCAGCAACCCCAGGGTAACCGGGGAGCTGTTTTTT,CASNPRVTGELFF,.,TRBJ2-2,.,TRBV6-1
TGTGCCAGCAGCTTAGCCGGGCTGGAGACCCAGTACTTC,CASSLAGLETQYF,.,TRBJ2-5,.,TRBV7-7
TGTGCCAGTAGTATAGCAGGTCTGGGCGGGGAGCTGTTTTTT,CASSIAGLGGELFF,few,TRBJ2-2,.,TRBV19
TGTGCCAGCTCACCAGCCGGCTTATACGAGACCCAGTACTTC,CASSPAGLYETQYF,once,TRBJ2-5,.,TRBV18
TGTGCCAGCAGCTTAGGTCGAGGGCGCGCCACTGAAGCTTTCTTT,CASSLGRGRATEAFF,.,TRBJ1-1,.,TRBV7-2
TGCGCCAGCAGCTCAGGGACAGGGGGCGGACAGGCTTTCTTT,CASSSGTGGGQAFF,many,TRBJ1-1,TRBD1,TRBV5-1
TGTGCCAGTAGTCTGGGACTCCCCGCCTACGAGCAGTACTTC,CASSLGLPAYEQYF,.,TRBJ2-7,.,TRBV19